This T cell receptor beta chain stems from a study of beta chain features in type 1 diabetes. As for the study in general: Patients and healthy donors were similar in age, gender and cell yields. Fewer than 140,000,000 sorted cells were examined across all samples. Study results and caveats: Type 1 diabetes patients had fewer VDJ junction insertions and more deletions. When Type 1 diabetes patients were examined, their TCRB CDR3s proved moderately but significantly shorter in all four CD4+ subsets.

In its sample, this clone was seen once. Its cognate antigen is unknown. The whole isolated RNA underwent reverse transcription, so sequencing captured expressed TCRB transcripts. Produced via immunoSEQ multiplex PCR; TCRdb's table is partial and in-frame only. The sample yields under 20,000 clones, almost 70% seen once. The germline CDR1 and CDR2 sequences are SGHRS and YFSETQ. The CDR3 is 16 residues long. J gave up 5 bases and V 3 bases, and 10 bases lay outside the gene matches. The chain has TRBV5-1 and TRBJ1-1; 10 bases match TRBD1. Sequencing input: Tregs from blood. This receptor was identified in a man aged 25-40 years with type 1 diabetes. CDR3 bases: TGCGCCAGCAGCTGGGACGACAGGGGGCGAGGGACTGAAGCTTTCTTT. Protein: CASSWDDRGRGTEAFF.